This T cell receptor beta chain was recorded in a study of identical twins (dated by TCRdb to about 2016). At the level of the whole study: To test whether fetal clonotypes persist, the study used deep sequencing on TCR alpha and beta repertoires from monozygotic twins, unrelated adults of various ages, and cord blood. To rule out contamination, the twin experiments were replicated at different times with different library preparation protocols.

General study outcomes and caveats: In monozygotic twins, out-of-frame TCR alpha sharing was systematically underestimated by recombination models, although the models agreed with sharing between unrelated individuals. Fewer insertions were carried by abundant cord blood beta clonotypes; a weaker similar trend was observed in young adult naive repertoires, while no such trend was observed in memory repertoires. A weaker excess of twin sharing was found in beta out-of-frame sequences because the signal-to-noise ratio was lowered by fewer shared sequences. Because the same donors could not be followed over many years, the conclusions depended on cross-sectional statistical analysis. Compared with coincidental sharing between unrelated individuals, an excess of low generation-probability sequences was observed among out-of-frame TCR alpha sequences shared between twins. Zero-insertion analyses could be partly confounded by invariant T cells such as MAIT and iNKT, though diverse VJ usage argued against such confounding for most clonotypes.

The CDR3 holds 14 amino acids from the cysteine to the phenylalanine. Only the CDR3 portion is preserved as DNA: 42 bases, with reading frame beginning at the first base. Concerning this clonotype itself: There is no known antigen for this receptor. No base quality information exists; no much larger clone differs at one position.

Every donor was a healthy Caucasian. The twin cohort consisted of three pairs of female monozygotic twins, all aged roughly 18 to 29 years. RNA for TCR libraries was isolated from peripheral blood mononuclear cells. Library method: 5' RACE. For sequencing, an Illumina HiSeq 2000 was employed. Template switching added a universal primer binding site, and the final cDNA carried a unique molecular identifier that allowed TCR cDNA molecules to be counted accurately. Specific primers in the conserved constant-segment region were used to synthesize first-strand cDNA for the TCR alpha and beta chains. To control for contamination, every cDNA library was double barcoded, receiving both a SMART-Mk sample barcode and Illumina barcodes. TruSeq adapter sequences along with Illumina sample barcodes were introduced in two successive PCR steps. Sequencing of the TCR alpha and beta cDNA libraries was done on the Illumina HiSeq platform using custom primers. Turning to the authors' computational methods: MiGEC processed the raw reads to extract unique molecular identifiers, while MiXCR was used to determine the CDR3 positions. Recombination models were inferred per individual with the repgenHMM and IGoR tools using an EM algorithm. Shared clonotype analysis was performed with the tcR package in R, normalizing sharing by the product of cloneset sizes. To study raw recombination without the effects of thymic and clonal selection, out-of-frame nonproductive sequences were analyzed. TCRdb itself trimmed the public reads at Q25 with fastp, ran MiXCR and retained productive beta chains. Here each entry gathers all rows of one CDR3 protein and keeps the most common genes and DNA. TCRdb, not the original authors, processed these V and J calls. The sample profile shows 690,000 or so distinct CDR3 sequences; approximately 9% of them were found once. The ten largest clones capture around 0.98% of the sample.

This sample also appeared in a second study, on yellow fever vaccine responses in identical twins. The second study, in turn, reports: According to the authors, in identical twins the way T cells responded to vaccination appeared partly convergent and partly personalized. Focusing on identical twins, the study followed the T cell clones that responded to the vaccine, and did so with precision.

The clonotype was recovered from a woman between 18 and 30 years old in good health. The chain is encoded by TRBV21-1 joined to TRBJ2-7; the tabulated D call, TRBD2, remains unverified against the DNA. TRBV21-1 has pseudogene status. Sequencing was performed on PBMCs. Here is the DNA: TGTGCCAGCAGCATGAGGGCCAGGGCTACCGAGCAGTACTTC. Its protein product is CASSMRARATEQYF.